Below, one T cell receptor beta chain is given with its context. No antigen is known for it. The PCR made use of 60 Vbeta and 13 Jbeta primers. Produced via immunoSEQ multiplex PCR; TCRdb's table is partial and in-frame only. Of around 120,000 clones detected, roughly 82% appear once; the ten largest clones hold approximately 1.2%. The data originate from a study of cytomegalovirus exposure and HLA in healthy donors. Study results and limitations: A classifier reportedly called cytomegalovirus status with high sensitivity and specificity.

This CDR3 is 15 amino acids long. Germline CDR1 LGHNA, CDR2 YNFKEQ. V shed 1 base and J shed 6 bases, with 13 bases lying between them. The chain links TRBV4-2 to TRBJ2-1, with a tentative D call TRBD1 (5 bases). This receptor was identified in a boy aged 5-17 years in good health and CMV-seronegative. Sequencing was performed on PBMCs. CDR3 bases: TGTGCCAGCAGCCAAGCTCTTCAGGGAAGCAATGAGCAGTTCTTC. This encodes CASSQALQGSNEQFF.